This entry lists 3 T cell receptor beta chains sequenced from one sample in a study of regulatory T cells in long-lasting Graves disease. Sample time point: persistent/refractory GD, antithyroid drugs over 5 years with positive TRAb. Construction of the TCR library relied on RNA isolated from PBMCs. To make TCR beta libraries, researchers used iRepertoire HTBI primers and Arm-PCR of CDR3 regions. TCRdb reanalysed the multiplex PCR reads using MiXCR and keeps one entry per CDR3 protein. This sample yields 300,000 to 350,000 distinct CDR3 sequences, of which about 20% are seen a single time; roughly 27% belongs to the top ten. Sequenced material: peripheral blood mononuclear cells (PBMCs), taken when the disease was refractory, from a patient treated with antithyroid drugs. Source of these receptors: a female donor with Graves disease.

This chain links TRBV7-3 with TRBJ2-1, with 10 bases lining up with TRBD2. Germline-derived CDR1 and CDR2 are SGHTA and FQGTGA. The trim removed 5 bases at V and 7 bases at J, leaving 5 bases unmatched. The CDR3 loop spans 14 amino acids. The CDR3 protein is CASSPSGGANEQFF. CDR3 DNA: TGTGCCAGCAGCCCGAGCGGGGGGGCTAATGAGCAGTTCTTC.

With regard to this clonotype: A much larger clone lies one base from this, so it may be a read error. The V gene is TRBV20-1, the J gene TRBJ1-5; D is unclear. Deletions cut 5 bases from V and 8 bases from J, with 16 bases between. This CDR3 is built from 13 residues. Germline lookup yields CDR1 DFQATT and CDR2 SNEGSKA (reference sequence). The CDR3 sequence: CSAPPPRGEPQHF. CDR3 coding DNA: TGCAGTGCTCCTCCCCCCAGAGGTGAGCCCCAGCATTTT.

To note about this clonotype: A read error is possible here, since a much larger clone lies one base away. The CDR3 region has the DNA TGCAGCGTTGAGAGCGGACAGGGGGGGTATGGCTACACCTTC. Translating it yields CSVESGQGGYGYTF. This sequence joins TRBV29-1 and TRBJ1-2; TRBD1 aligns across 10 bases. J gave up 5 bases and V 3 bases, and 6 bases lay outside the gene matches. Looked up from germline, CDR1 is SQVTM and CDR2 is ANQGSEA. The CDR3 totals 14 residues. Full variable domain (missing parts from reference TRBV29-1 and TRBJ1-2): SAVISQKPSRDICQRGTSLTIQCQVDSQVTMMFWYRQQPGQSLTLIATANQGSEATYESGFVIDKFPISRPNLTFSTLTVSNMSPEDSSIYLCSVESGQGGYGYTFGSGTRLTVV.